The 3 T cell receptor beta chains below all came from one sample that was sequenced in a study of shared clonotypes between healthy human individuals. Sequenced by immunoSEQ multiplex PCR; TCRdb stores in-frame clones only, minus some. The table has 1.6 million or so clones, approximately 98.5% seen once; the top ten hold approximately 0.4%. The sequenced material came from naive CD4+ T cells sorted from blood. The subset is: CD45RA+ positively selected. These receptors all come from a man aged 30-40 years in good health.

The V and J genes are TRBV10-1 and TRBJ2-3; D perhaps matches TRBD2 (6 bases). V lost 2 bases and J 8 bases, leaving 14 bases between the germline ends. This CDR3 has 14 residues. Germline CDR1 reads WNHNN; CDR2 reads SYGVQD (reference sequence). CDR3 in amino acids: CASSETLATGTQYF. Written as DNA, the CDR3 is TGCGCCAGCAGTGAGACCCTAGCGACGGGTACGCAGTATTTT.

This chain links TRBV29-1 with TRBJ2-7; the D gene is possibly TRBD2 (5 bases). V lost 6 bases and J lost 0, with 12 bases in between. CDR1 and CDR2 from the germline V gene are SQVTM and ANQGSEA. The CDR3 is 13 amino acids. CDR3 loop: CSVELDPSYEQYF. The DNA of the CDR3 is TGCAGCGTCGAACTAGACCCCTCCTACGAGCAGTACTTC.

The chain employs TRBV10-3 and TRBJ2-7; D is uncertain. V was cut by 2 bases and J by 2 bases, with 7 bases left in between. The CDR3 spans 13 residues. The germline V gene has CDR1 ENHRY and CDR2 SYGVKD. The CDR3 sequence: CAISELFPYEQYF. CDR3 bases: TGTGCCATCAGTGAGCTCTTTCCCTACGAGCAGTACTTC.